The entry that follows covers one T cell receptor beta chain sequence. The antigen is unknown. The sample comes from a study of shared clonotypes between healthy human individuals. Study background: Three plates each covered CD4 naive and memory; CD8 naive two, CD8 memory one. General study results and limits: About 5% was the fraction of naive CD4 clonotypes found shared across several donors. Clonotypes shared by all four sorted-subset donors had higher generation probabilities than non-shared clonotypes.

Healthy and HIV-negative, the adult donors had no recent acute infections or vaccinations. TCRdb's copy holds only in-frame clones and misses some; the assay was immunoSEQ multiplex PCR. Counted here are over 95,000 clones, about 62% occurring once; the ten biggest clones make up around 23%. The sequence was obtained from a young woman in good health. The sample comprised memory CD8+ T cells sorted from blood. Subset given: CD45RO+ cells pooled with CCR7-negative TemRA cells.

The DNA for the CDR3 is TGCAGCGTTGTATTCTGGGGCGCAACTAATGAAAAACTGTTTTTT. Translation gives CSVVFWGATNEKLFF. The chain is built from TRBV29-1 and TRBJ1-4; the D gene is possibly TRBD1 (5 bases). Germline loops: CDR1 SQVTM, CDR2 ANQGSEA. V dropped 4 bases and J dropped 0 bases, with 12 bases sitting between them. The CDR3 length is 15 residues.